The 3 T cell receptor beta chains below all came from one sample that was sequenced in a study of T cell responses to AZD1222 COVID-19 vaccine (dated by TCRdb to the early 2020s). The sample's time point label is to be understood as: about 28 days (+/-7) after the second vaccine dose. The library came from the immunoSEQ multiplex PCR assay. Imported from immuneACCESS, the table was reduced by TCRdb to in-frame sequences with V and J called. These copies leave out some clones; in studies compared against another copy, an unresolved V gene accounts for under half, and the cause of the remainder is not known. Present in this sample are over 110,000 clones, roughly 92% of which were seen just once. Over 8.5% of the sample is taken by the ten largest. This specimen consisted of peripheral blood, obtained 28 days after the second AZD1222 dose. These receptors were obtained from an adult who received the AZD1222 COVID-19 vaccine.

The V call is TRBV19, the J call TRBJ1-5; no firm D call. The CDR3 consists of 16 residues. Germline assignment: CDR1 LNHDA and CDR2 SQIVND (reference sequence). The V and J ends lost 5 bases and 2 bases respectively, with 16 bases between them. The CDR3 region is CASSPSGVAGNQPQHF. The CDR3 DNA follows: TGTGCCAGTAGTCCCAGTGGGGTGGCGGGCAATCAGCCCCAGCATTTT. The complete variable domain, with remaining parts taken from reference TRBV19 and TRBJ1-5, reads DGGITQSPKYLFRKEGQNVTLSCEQNLNHDAMYWYRQDPGQGLRLIYYSQIVNDFQKGDIAEGYSVSREKKESFPLTVTSAQKNPTAFYLCASSPSGVAGNQPQHFGDGTRLSIL.

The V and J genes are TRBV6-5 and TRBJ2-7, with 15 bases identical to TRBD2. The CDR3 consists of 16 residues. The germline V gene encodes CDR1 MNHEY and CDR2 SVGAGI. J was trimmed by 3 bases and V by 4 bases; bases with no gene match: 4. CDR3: CASSWGLAGGYYEQYF. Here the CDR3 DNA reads TGTGCCAGCAGTTGGGGACTAGCGGGAGGATACTACGAGCAGTACTTC.

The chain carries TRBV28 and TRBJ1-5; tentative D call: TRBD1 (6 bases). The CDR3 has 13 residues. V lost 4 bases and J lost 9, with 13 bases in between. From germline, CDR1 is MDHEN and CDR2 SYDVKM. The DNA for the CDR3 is TGTGCCAGCAGTTCAGGGGTTAAGTCGCCCCAGCATTTT. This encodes CASSSGVKSPQHF.